What follows describes a single TCR beta chain. Antigen specificity is unknown. The investigators reverse transcribed all of the isolated RNA, so they sequenced expressed TCRB transcripts. Naive, central memory and regulatory T cell samples came to a mean of approximately 3.6 million reads. Measured with immunoSEQ multiplex PCR; TCRdb has only the in-frame clones, and not every one. The repertoire holds approximately 380,000 clones, with less than 15% as singletons. This entry belongs to a study of beta chain features in type 1 diabetes. Findings of the study overall: A greater similarity of naive, central memory and Treg TCRB repertoires was seen among patients than among healthy donors. Among type 1 diabetes patients, VDJ junctions had fewer insertions and more deletions.

The CDR3 loop spans 14 amino acids. V was shortened by 7 bases and J by 2 bases, with 16 bases between the two germline ends. Germline loops: CDR1 SQVTM, CDR2 ANQGSEA. A sort by CD45RO/CCR7/CD25/CD127/CD95/CD27 yielded CD4+ naive, central memory, regulatory and stem cell-like memory cells. The TCR sequence derives from a woman aged 18-29 years in good health. The rearrangement uses TRBV29-1 and TRBJ2-3; weak D call: TRBD2 (6 bases). Input material: naive CD4+ T cells from blood. Here the CDR3 DNA reads TGCAGCGGGACCCCGGGACTCATCACAGATACGCAGTATTTT. Translating it yields CSGTPGLITDTQYF.